Below, one T cell receptor beta chain is given with its context. The clone's antigen remains unknown. Per-base qualities were not stored, and no clone one base away is much larger. The entry originates in a study of T cell responses to AZD1222 COVID-19 vaccine (dated by TCRdb to about 2021). At the level of the whole study: Because spike-specific TCR depth and breadth did not differ between the two schedules, AZD1222 recipients who got a second dose at roughly 4 weeks were pooled with those who got a second dose at roughly 12 weeks. A total of approximately 250 trial participants underwent TCR sequencing, of whom roughly 210 had received two doses of AZD1222 and about 25 had received two doses of the MenACWY control vaccine. Trial participants were enrolled into age subgroups of 18-55, 56-69 and 70-plus years, which contained 148, 28 and 57 TCR-sequenced participants, respectively.

CDR1 MNHEY and CDR2 SVGAGI were looked up in the germline V gene. V is cut back by 6 bases and J by 0 bases, with 2 bases in the junction unmatched. The CDR3 measures 14 amino acids from cysteine to phenylalanine. Only CDR3 DNA is held: 42 bases, read in frame from base 1. The paper as a whole reports these results and caveats: Because no day 14 peak-response samples were available, repertoires were characterized only after the peak T cell response. In the small 56-69-year group, the increase in depth fell short of significance, most likely because of low power. After two AZD1222 doses, spike-specific TCR breadth and depth were significantly higher than at day 0 and than in MenACWY recipients. Only 5 to 7 AZD1222 recipients were SARS-CoV-2 seropositive at baseline, limiting conclusions about previously exposed vaccinees. Nearly half of unique spike-specific TCRs reportedly recognized epitopes outside regions mutated in the B.1.351 and B.1.1.7 variants. Participants were mostly white British, with more females than males. The authors suggested clonal diversity may have been underestimated. The vaccine-associated CD4 TCRs covered the entire spike protein, and the dominant responses fell in regions 160-218 and 743-854.

What the time point label conveys for this sample: baseline before first vaccination. Samples from vaccinated people were obtained from the UK trials COV001 and COV002, which included a single-blind randomized controlled phase 2/3 trial of AZD1222 (ChAdOx1 nCoV-19) in healthy adults. Trial participant PBMC samples were collected at day 0 and day 28 after the second dose for TCRbeta chain sequencing. The CDR3 regions of human TCRbeta chains were subjected to immunosequencing. The study's processing was this. Repertoire TCRs were matched against a reference library of SARS-CoV-2-specific TCRs generated with the MIRA antigen-specificity platform. Breadth was defined as the fraction of unique TCRs that were SARS-CoV-2-associated. Depth was defined as the fraction of total T cells that were SARS-CoV-2-associated. Using the MIRA data, each spike-specific TCR was mapped to the spike region that the TCR reacts to and placed in a CD4 or CD8 class. Log10-transformed breadth and depth values were compared by one-way ANOVA with Sidak's multiple comparisons tests. The source is immuneACCESS, and TCRdb retained only in-frame sequences with V and J called. Part of the clones is not carried over; for the studies checked, unresolved V genes explain less than half of this, and the remainder is unexplained. V, J and clone size are taken as reported in that table, and D and trimming were inferred from the DNA itself. The sample table shows roughly 100,000 clones, and 75% to 90% are seen once. The ten top clones hold over 6.5% of the sample.

The sequence links TRBV6-5 to TRBJ1-5, and 7 bases in between align with TRBD1. The clonotype comes from an adult in good health. The source was peripheral blood, collected on day 0 of AZD1222 vaccination. Read as DNA, the sequence is TGTGCCAGCAGGACAGGGTATAGCAATCAGCCCCAGCATTTT. Translated, this gives CASRTGYSNQPQHF.